Reported below is one T cell receptor (beta chain). This entry comes from a study of blood T cell repertoires in COVID-19. Overall study: The cDNA or gDNA used as material had been derived from T cells, B-cell-depleted T cells, or PBMCs.

Clones were read by immunoSEQ multiplex PCR, and TCRdb kept only the in-frame ones, dropping some. The sample has 180,000 or so clones; roughly 85% are singletons. Germline lookup yields CDR1 MNHEY and CDR2 SVGAGI. The CDR3 spans 14 residues. V was clipped by 6 bases and J by 5 bases, with 16 bases between them. This TCR derives from an older woman with acute or convalescent COVID-19. This chain links TRBV6-5 with TRBJ2-5, with a tentative D call TRBD2 (5 bases). Sequencing used peripheral blood. CDR3: CASRTGNPRETQYF. Here the CDR3 DNA reads TGTGCCAGCAGGACCGGGAACCCACGGGAGACCCAGTACTTC.